Reported below is one T cell receptor (beta chain). No antigen is known for it. These data belong to a study of OX40 agonist ivuxolimab in advanced cancers. The wider study: The dose-escalation group included hepatocellular carcinoma, melanoma, renal cell carcinoma and head and neck cancer.

General study points: At doses 0.1 to 3.0 mg/kg, CD4+ and CD8+ clones expanded. In general, CD8+ T cells held more expanded clones than CD4+ did, on average.

Germline-derived CDR1 and CDR2 are SGHDT and YYEEEE. Trimming shortened V by 3 bases and J by 0 bases, and 12 bases separated the two germline ends. The CDR3 covers 15 residues. The table came from immunoSEQ multiplex PCR; TCRdb's copy has only in-frame clones and leaves some out. The repertoire includes approximately 82,000 clones, 86% of them detected once, and 6.5% sits in the top ten. The chain uses TRBV5-6 and TRBJ1-1; maybe TRBD1 (6 bases). Source: CD4+ or CD8+ T cells sorted from blood, taken in a trial of the OX40 agonist ivuxolimab. This clonotype originated in an adult with an advanced solid tumor such as melanoma, head and neck, liver or kidney cancer. CDR3 nucleotide sequence: TGTGCCAGCAGCTACGTCGGACAGATGAACACTGAAGCTTTCTTT. Translated: CASSYVGQMNTEAFF.